The clone carrying this TCR beta chain has only one observation. Its antigen is unknown. This sample was taken from a study of CD8+CD57+ T cells in acquired aplastic anemia. The overall study: Sorted CD4+ and CD8+ cells gave a mean 3.2 ug DNA, range about 0.19 to 27.4 ug.

Using genomic DNA as the template, TCR beta VDJ and CDR3 profiling was carried out. MiXCR was run by TCRdb on the reads, yielding one entry per CDR3 protein. In the table there are about 190,000 distinct CDR3 sequences, about half of which are singletons. Per the germline V gene, CDR1 is SGHTA and CDR2 is FQGTGA. The CDR3 spans 15 residues. Trimming took off 2 bases at V and 5 bases at J, with 16 bases between the two ends. General study findings and limits: Patients and controls shared 25 to 30 CD8+ CDR3 sequences, which appeared highly expressed in patients and within their immunodominant clones.

The TCR comes from a human donor in good health, serving as a control. V usage is TRBV7-3 and J usage is TRBJ2-7; D perhaps matches TRBD2 (6 bases). Sequencing was performed on sorted CD4+, CD8+, or CD8+CD57+ T cells (not recorded which) from PBMCs. CDR3 loop: CASSLDSGGSNEQYF. The CDR3 DNA follows: TGTGCCAGCAGCTTAGACTCCGGGGGATCAAACGAGCAGTACTTC.